The table lists the clone carrying this TCR beta chain with a few counts. Its target is not known. The CDR3 runs to 15 residues. The V gene's germline CDR1 is SEHNR and CDR2 FQNEAQ (reference sequence). The ends were cut back, 5 bases at V and 7 bases at J, with 18 bases in the middle. These data are taken from a study of CD4 T cells in relation to SARS-CoV-2 and coronaviruses. Unexposed donor CD4+ T cells date from about 2011-2018, before the COVID-19 pandemic. Isolation of CD4+ T cells took place after approximately eleven days in culture. Here immunoSEQ multiplex PCR was the method, and the copy in TCRdb shows in-frame clones only, minus some. Of approximately 30,000 clones in the sample, 74% were seen once.

The receptor's source is a human donor in good health. V gene TRBV7-9 combines with J gene TRBJ1-5; no definite D call. Sequenced sample: CD4+ T cells from PBMCs, cultured in vitro. This chain's CDR3 is CASSPTPQQSQPQHF. In nucleotides, the CDR3 is TGTGCCAGCAGCCCAACCCCGCAACAGAGCCAGCCCCAGCATTTT.